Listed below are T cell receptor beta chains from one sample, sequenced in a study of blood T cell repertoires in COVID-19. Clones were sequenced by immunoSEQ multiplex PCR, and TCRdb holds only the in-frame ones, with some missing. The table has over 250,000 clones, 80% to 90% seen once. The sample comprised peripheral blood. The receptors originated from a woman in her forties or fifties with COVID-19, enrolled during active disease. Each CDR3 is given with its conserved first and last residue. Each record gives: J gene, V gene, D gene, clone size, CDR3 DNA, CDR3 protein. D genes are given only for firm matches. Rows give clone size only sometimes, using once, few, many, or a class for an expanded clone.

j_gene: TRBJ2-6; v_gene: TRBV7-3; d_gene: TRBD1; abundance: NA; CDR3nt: TGTGCCAGCAGCCACGACAGGGGAGTTGGGGCCAACGTCCTGACTTTC; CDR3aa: CASSHDRGVGANVLTF
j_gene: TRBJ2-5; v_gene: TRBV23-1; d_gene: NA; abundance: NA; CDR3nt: TGCGCCAGCAGTCCTTTTGTTACAGGGGGGGTTCAAGAGACCCAGTACTTC; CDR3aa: CASSPFVTGGVQETQYF
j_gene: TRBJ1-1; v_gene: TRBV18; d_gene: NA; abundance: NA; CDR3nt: TGTGCCAGCTCACTCGCGGTCGGGAACACTGAAGCTTTCTTT; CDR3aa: CASSLAVGNTEAFF
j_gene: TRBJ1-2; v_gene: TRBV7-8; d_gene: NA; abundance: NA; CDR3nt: TGTGCCAGCAGCTTAGACCGGGGGACGAACTATGGCTACACCTTC; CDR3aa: CASSLDRGTNYGYTF
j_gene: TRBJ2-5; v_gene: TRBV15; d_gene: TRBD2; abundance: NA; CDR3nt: TGTGCCACCAGCAGAGGGGGTAGCGGGGCCCAAGAGACCCAGTACTTC; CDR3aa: CATSRGGSGAQETQYF
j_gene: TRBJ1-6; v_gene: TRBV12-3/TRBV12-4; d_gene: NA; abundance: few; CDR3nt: TGTGCCAGCAGTTTACTTTCACCCCTCCACTTT; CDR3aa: CASSLLSPLHF
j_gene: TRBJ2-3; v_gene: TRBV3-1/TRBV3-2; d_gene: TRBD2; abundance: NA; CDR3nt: TGTGCCAGCAGCCAACCCGCGAGACTAGCGGGAGGGCGGGGAGATACGCAGTATTTT; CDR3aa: CASSQPARLAGGRGDTQYF
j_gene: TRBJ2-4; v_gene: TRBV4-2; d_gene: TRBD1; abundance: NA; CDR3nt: TGTGCCAGCAGCCCAGTACAGGGGGCGGCTGGCAAAAACATTCAGTACTTC; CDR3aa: CASSPVQGAAGKNIQYF
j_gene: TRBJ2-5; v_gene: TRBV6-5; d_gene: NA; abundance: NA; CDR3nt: TGTGCCAGCAGTTACTCTGGTGGGAGTGGAGAGACCCAGTACTTC; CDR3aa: CASSYSGGSGETQYF
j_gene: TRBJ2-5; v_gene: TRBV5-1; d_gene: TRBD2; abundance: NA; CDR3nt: TGCGCCAGCGCTAGGACTAGCGTTATAGAGACCCAGTACTTC; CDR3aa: CASARTSVIETQYF
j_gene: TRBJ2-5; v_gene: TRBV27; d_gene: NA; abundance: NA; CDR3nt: TGTGCCAGCAGTTTTGCAGGGGTTCGAGAGACCCAGTACTTC; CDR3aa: CASSFAGVRETQYF
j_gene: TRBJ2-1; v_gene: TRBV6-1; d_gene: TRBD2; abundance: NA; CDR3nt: TGTGCCAGCAGTGAAATTGGGACTAGGACCCAAAATGAGCAGTTCTTC; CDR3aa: CASSEIGTRTQNEQFF
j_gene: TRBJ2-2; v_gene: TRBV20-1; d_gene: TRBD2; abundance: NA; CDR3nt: TGCAGTGCTAGTAATGAGCGGGAGAGTGGGTGGGGCGGGGAGCTGTTTTTT; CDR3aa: CSASNERESGWGGELFF
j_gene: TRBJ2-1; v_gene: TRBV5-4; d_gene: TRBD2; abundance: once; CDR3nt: TGTGCCAGCAGCTTGGGAGGACTAGCGGGAGTGAGTTACAATGAGCAGTTCTTC; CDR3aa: CASSLGGLAGVSYNEQFF
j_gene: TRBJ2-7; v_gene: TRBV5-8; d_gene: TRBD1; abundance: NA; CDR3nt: TGTGCCAGCAGCTTGGACAGGGGTCCGAGAGAGCAGTACTTC; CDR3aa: CASSLDRGPREQYF
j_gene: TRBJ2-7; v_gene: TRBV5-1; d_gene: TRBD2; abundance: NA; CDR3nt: TGCGCCAGCAGCTTGGCCGGGACTAGCGGACCCTACGAGCAGTACTTC; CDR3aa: CASSLAGTSGPYEQYF